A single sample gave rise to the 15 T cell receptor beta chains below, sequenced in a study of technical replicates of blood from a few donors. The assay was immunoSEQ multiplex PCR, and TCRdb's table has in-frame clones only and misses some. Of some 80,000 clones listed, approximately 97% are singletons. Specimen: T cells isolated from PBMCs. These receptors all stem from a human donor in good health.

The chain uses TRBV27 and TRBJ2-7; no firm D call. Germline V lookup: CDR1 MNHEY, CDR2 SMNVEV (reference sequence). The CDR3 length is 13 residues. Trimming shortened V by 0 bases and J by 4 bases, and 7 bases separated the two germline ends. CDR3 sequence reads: CASSLSWLYEQYF. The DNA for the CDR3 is TGTGCCAGCAGTTTATCCTGGCTGTACGAGCAGTACTTC.

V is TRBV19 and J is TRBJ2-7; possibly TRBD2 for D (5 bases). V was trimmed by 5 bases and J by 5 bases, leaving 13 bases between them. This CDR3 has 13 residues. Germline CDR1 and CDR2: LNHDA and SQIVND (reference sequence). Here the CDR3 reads CASSPRGPNEQYF. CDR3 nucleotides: TGTGCCAGTAGTCCAAGAGGGCCTAACGAGCAGTACTTC.

The CDR3 spells CASSLRGVGSEGSDTQYF. The CDR3 nucleotides read TGTGCCAGCAGTTTACGTGGTGTTGGGAGTGAGGGATCAGATACGCAGTATTTT. The V call is TRBV7-8, the J call TRBJ2-3, with a weak D call TRBD2 (5 bases). This CDR3 region has 18 residues. Trimming shortened V by 6 bases and J by 4 bases, and 26 bases separated the two germline ends. Germline CDR1 reads SGHVS; CDR2 reads FQNEAQ.

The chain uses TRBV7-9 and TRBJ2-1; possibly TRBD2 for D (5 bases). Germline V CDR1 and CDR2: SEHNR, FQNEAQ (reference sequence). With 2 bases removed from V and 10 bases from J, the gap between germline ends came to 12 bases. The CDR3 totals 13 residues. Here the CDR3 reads CASSLSGGGEQFF. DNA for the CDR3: TGTGCCAGCAGCTTATCGGGTGGCGGGGAGCAGTTCTTC.

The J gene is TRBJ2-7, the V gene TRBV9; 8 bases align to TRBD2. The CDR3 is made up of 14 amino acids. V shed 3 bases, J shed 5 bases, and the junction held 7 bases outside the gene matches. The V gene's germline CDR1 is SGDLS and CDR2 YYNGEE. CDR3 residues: CASSEAGAIHEQYF. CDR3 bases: TGTGCCAGCAGCGAAGCGGGAGCAATTCACGAGCAGTACTTC. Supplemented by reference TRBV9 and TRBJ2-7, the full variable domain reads DSGVTQTPKHLITATGQRVTLRCSPRSGDLSVYWYQQSLDQGLQFLIQYYNGEERAKGNILERFSAQQFPDLHSELNLSSLELGDSALYFCASSEAGAIHEQYFGPGTRLTVT.

CDR3 nucleotide sequence: TGTGCCAGCAGTGAAGCGCTTGCCAGGGGAAGGTTGAATGAAAAACTGTTTTTT. This codes for CASSEALARGRLNEKLFF. V and J are TRBV2 and TRBJ1-4; possible D gene TRBD1, 6 bases. Germline CDR1 is SNHLY and CDR2 is FYNNEI. CDR3 length: 18 residues. V dropped 0 bases and J dropped 5 bases, with 19 bases sitting between them.

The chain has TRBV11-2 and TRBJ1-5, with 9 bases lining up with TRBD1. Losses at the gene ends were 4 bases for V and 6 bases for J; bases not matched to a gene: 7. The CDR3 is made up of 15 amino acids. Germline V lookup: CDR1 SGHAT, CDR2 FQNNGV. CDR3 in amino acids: CASSWGTGTGQPQHF. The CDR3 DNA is TGTGCCAGCAGCTGGGGGACAGGGACGGGTCAGCCCCAGCATTTT.

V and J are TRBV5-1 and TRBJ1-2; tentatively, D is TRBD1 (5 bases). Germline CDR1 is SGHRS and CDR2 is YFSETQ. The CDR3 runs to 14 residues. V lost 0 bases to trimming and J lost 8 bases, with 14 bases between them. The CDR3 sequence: CASSLGSATEGYTF. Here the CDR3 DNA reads TGCGCCAGCAGCTTGGGATCGGCGACAGAGGGCTACACCTTC.

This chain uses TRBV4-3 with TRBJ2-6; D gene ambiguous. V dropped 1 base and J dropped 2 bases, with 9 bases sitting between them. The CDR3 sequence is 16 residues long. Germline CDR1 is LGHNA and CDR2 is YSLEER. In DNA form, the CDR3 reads TGCGCCAGCAGCCAAGGCTTTACTACTGGGGCCAACGTCCTGACTTTC. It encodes CASSQGFTTGANVLTF.

For the CDR3, the DNA is TGTGCCAGCAGTGGCAGCATCGTGTCCCGCGGGGGTCATAGCAATCAGCCCCAGCATTTT. This gives the protein CASSGSIVSRGGHSNQPQHF. J is TRBJ1-5 and V is TRBV27, with D perhaps TRBD1 (5 bases). The CDR3 is 20 amino acids. Germline V gene sequence: CDR1 MNHEY, CDR2 SMNVEV (reference sequence). Trimming removed 5 bases at V and 0 bases at J, with 26 bases between.

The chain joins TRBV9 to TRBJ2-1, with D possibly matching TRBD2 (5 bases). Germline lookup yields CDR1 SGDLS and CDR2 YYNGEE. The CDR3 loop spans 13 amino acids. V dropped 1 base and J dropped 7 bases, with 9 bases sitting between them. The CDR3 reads CASSVPSGNEQFF. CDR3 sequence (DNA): TGTGCCAGCAGCGTACCCAGCGGAAATGAGCAGTTCTTC.

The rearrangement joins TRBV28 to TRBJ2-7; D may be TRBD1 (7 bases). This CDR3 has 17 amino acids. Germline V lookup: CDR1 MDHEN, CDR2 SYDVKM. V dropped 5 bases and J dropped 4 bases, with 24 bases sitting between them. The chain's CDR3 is CASSPNTNRGGRYEQYF. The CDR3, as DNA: TGTGCCAGCAGTCCGAACACCAACAGGGGAGGTAGATACGAGCAGTACTTC.

The CDR3 region has the DNA TGTGCCAGCAGCCCACAGCCAACAGGGTACGAGCAGTACTTC. It encodes CASSPQPTGYEQYF. The rearrangement links TRBV7-9 to TRBJ2-7; tentative D call: TRBD1 (6 bases). Germline V gene data show CDR1 as SEHNR and CDR2 as FQNEAQ (reference sequence). Trimming removed 5 bases at V and 4 bases at J, with 15 bases between. This CDR3 is 14 amino acids long. The variable domain in full, with the rest retrieved from reference TRBV7-9 and TRBJ2-7, is DTGVSQNPRHKITKRGQNVTFRCDPISEHNRLYWYRQTLGQGPEFLTYFQNEAQLEKSRLLSDRFSAERPKGSFSTLEIQRTEQGDSAMYLCASSPQPTGYEQYFGPGTRLTVT.

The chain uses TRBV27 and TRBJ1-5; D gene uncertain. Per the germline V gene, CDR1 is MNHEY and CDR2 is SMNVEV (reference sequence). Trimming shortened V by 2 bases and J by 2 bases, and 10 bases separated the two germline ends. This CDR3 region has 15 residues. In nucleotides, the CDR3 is TGTGCCAGCAGTTTAGCCGGCAGCGGCAATCAGCCCCAGCATTTT. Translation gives CASSLAGSGNQPQHF.

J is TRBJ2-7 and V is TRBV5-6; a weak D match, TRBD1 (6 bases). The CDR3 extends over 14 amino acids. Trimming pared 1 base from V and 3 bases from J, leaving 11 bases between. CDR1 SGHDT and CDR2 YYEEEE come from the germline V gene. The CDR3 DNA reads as TGTGCCAGCAGCTTGAATGGACAGATCTACGAGCAGTACTTC. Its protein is CASSLNGQIYEQYF.